Each of the 23 T cell receptor beta chains below was sequenced from the same sample in a study of shared clonotypes between healthy human individuals. Data came from immunoSEQ multiplex PCR; TCRdb stores just in-frame clones and leaves some out. The repertoire holds roughly 2.5 million clones, with around 90% as singletons. Sequencing input: naive CD4+ T cells sorted from blood. Subset indicated: CD45RA+ positively selected. Receptors originate from a young man in good health.

The rearrangement uses TRBV6-5 and TRBJ1-6; 7 positions agree with TRBD1. The V gene end was trimmed by 10 bases and the J gene end by 7 bases; junction bases not matched to a gene: 7. The germline CDR1 and CDR2 sequences are MNHEY and SVGAGI. The CDR3 has 13 amino acids. This CDR3 reads CATRQGRNSPLHF. As DNA, the CDR3 is TGTGCCACCAGACAGGGTCGGAATTCACCCCTCCACTTT.

The genes are TRBV19 and TRBJ2-4; 9 bases map to TRBD2. CDR1 and CDR2 from the germline V gene are LNHDA and SQIVND (reference sequence). The CDR3 loop spans 19 amino acids. With 1 base clipped from V and 0 bases from J, the junction kept 10 bases outside the gene matches. CDR3 DNA: TGTGCCAGTAGTATAGGTCCCCTAGCGGGAAGCGTAGCCAAAAACATTCAGTACTTC. This encodes CASSIGPLAGSVAKNIQYF.

This sequence joins TRBV6-4 and TRBJ2-1; TRBD2 matches at 8 bases. Germline V lookup: CDR1 MRHNA, CDR2 SNTAGT. The CDR3 contains 18 residues. Germline trimming cut 0 bases from V and 3 bases from J; bases unmatched to any gene: 10. CDR3 sequence reads: CASSDSSWGSGNYNEQFF. In DNA, the CDR3 is TGTGCCAGCAGTGACTCGAGCTGGGGTAGCGGGAACTACAATGAGCAGTTCTTC.

This clone has just one count. The V gene is TRBV12-5, the J gene TRBJ1-2, with TRBD1 as a possible D gene (6 bases). The CDR3 is 13 amino acids. Germline-derived CDR1 and CDR2 are LGHNT and FRNRAP. V gave up 6 bases and J gave up 3 bases, with 11 bases separating them. The CDR3 DNA reads TGTGCTAGTGGAGGGGGGGAGGACTATGGCTACACCTTC. Its protein is CASGGGEDYGYTF.

Comments on this clone: Other nucleotide sequences from this sample produce the same CDR3. The genes are TRBV7-2 and TRBJ2-3; D is possibly TRBD1 or TRBD2 (5 bases each). This CDR3 contains 14 residues. Trimming cost V 3 bases and J 0 bases, with 7 bases left between them. CDR1 is SGHTA, CDR2 FQGNSA, per germline. DNA for the CDR3: TGTGCCAGCAGCTTCGGGGCTAGCACAGATACGCAGTATTTT. Protein sequence: CASSFGASTDTQYF.

The V gene is TRBV5-1, the J gene TRBJ2-5, with 12 positions matching TRBD2. V was pared by 0 bases and J by 4 bases, with 4 bases of the junction left unmatched. Per the germline V gene, CDR1 is SGHRS and CDR2 is YFSETQ. The CDR3 is 16 amino acids. This CDR3 reads CASSLGTSGVRETQYF. DNA of the CDR3: TGCGCCAGCAGCTTGGGGACTAGCGGGGTCAGAGAGACCCAGTACTTC.

Points on this clone: A read error may produce the germline difference seen at one junction end. The V gene is TRBV7-2, the J gene TRBJ1-5; 9 nucleotides line up with TRBD1. The V gene's germline CDR1 is SGHTA and CDR2 FQGNSA. The CDR3 extends over 19 amino acids. The CDR3: CASSLEQGANRKSNQPQHF. CDR3 coding DNA: TGTGCCAGCAGTTTAGAACAGGGGGCAAATAGAAAGAGCAATCAGCCCCAGCATTTT.

A single count supports this clone. One end of the junction is discordant with germline, which a read error may explain. The chain links TRBV7-9 to TRBJ2-3, with 12 bases matching TRBD2. CDR1 is SEHNR and CDR2 is FQNEAQ in the germline V gene (reference sequence). CDR3 length: 15 residues. In nucleotides, the CDR3 is TGTGCCAGCACCTTAGGACTAGCGGGGACAGATACGCAGTATTTT. It yields the protein CASTLGLAGTDTQYF.

The genes are TRBV5-1 and TRBJ2-2; D gene unclear. Between the trimmed V and J ends, which lost 0 bases and 0 bases, there was a span of 6 bases. The CDR3 runs to 15 residues. CDR1 is SGHRS and CDR2 is YFSETQ in the germline V gene. CDR3 loop: CASSLATTNTGELFF. DNA of the CDR3: TGCGCCAGCAGCTTGGCCACAACGAACACCGGGGAGCTGTTTTTT.

The gene calls are TRBV5-6 and TRBJ1-3; D is possibly TRBD1 (5 bases). The germline gives CDR1 SGHDT, CDR2 YYEEEE. This CDR3 has 15 amino acids. Trimming cost V 1 base and J 1 base, with 9 bases left between them. In nucleotides, the CDR3 is TGTGCCAGCAGCTTGCGGGGGGTATCTGGAAACACCATATATTTT. Protein: CASSLRGVSGNTIYF. Supplemented by reference TRBV5-6 and TRBJ1-3, the full variable domain reads DAGVTQSPTHLIKTRGQQVTLRCSPKSGHDTVSWYQQALGQGPQFIFQYYEEEERQRGNFPDRFSGHQFPNYSSELNVNALLLGDSALYLCASSLRGVSGNTIYFGEGSWLTVV.

The gene calls are TRBV6-6 and TRBJ2-6, with D perhaps matching TRBD2 (5 bases). This CDR3 contains 14 residues. Germline V CDR1 and CDR2: MNHNY, SVGAGI (reference sequence). The germline V and J ends were trimmed by 11 bases and 2 bases, with 13 bases remaining between them. The CDR3 loop is CAGSGFAGANVLTF. The CDR3 nucleotides are TGTGCCGGCTCGGGATTTGCTGGGGCCAACGTCCTGACTTTC.

The chain is built from TRBV6-5 and TRBJ2-7, with 8 bases matching TRBD1. V dropped 6 bases and J dropped 0; count of bases not matched to a gene: 4. This CDR3 has 14 amino acids. Germline V gene sequence: CDR1 MNHEY, CDR2 SVGAGI. CDR3 sequence (DNA): TGTGCCAGCAGGACAGGGGCCAACTCCTACGAGCAGTACTTC. Translation gives CASRTGANSYEQYF.

J is TRBJ2-5 and V is TRBV7-2, with 11 bases lining up with TRBD2. V lost 5 bases, J lost 3 bases, and 8 bases stayed unmatched. Germline V gene sequence: CDR1 SGHTA, CDR2 FQGNSA. CDR3 length: 16 amino acids. The chain's CDR3 is CASSMGEGLAEETQYF. CDR3 coding DNA: TGTGCCAGCAGCATGGGGGAGGGACTAGCGGAAGAGACCCAGTACTTC.

This clone appeared once. This chain connects TRBV28 to TRBJ2-5, with D possibly being TRBD1 or TRBD2 (6 bases each). This CDR3 comprises 16 residues. The germline V gene encodes CDR1 MDHEN and CDR2 SYDVKM. The ends were cut back, 2 bases at V and 0 bases at J, with 13 bases in the middle. In DNA, the CDR3 is TGTGCCAGCAGTTTAACGGGGGCCTTGTACCAAGAGACCCAGTACTTC. It is translated as CASSLTGALYQETQYF.

The chain combines TRBV5-1 with TRBJ2-7, with 12 bases matching TRBD1. Germline CDR1 SGHRS, CDR2 YFSETQ. CDR3 length equals 14 residues. With 6 bases clipped from V and 4 bases from J, the junction kept 5 bases outside the gene matches. The CDR3 sequence: CASTRGQGAYEQYF. CDR3 coding DNA: TGCGCCAGCACCCGGGGACAGGGGGCTTACGAGCAGTACTTC.

The rearrangement links TRBV5-4 to TRBJ2-3, with a weak D call TRBD1 (5 bases). Trimming cost V 4 bases and J 2 bases, with 14 bases left between them. CDR1 and CDR2 from the germline V gene are SGHNT and YYREEE (reference sequence). The CDR3 runs to 15 residues. Here the CDR3 reads CASSLGRALTDTQYF. CDR3 DNA: TGTGCCAGCAGCCTAGGCAGGGCACTCACAGATACGCAGTATTTT.

V and J are TRBV7-8 and TRBJ1-2, with 7 nucleotides matching TRBD1. The CDR3 runs 16 residues. V trimming: 2 bases; J trimming: 2 bases; junction bases outside the gene matches: 8. Germline V gene data show CDR1 as SGHVS and CDR2 as FQNEAQ. The CDR3 here is CASSLLPGQMNYGYTF. CDR3 sequence (DNA): TGTGCCAGCAGCTTATTGCCGGGACAGATGAACTATGGCTACACCTTC.

This chain joins TRBV6-6 and TRBJ2-7, with 11 bases aligning to TRBD1. Looked up from germline, CDR1 is MNHNY and CDR2 is SVGAGI (reference sequence). The CDR3 consists of 16 residues. The V gene end was trimmed by 6 bases and the J gene end by 3 bases; junction bases not matched to a gene: 10. CDR3 nucleotides: TGTGCCAGCAGGACCGGGGGGACAGGGGGTAACTACGAGCAGTACTTC. Protein sequence: CASRTGGTGGNYEQYF.

This clone was detected only once. The V gene is TRBV7-2, the J gene TRBJ2-2; either TRBD1 or TRBD2 may fit D (5 bases each). The CDR3 sequence is 15 residues long. Germline lookup yields CDR1 SGHTA and CDR2 FQGNSA. Trimming stripped 2 bases from V and 1 base from J, with 8 bases between. The CDR3 DNA reads as TGTGCCAGCAGCTTAATGGGGGAGAACACCGGGGAGCTGTTTTTT. Translating gives CASSLMGENTGELFF.

This rearrangement joins TRBV10-3 to TRBJ1-1, with TRBD1 matching over 9 bases. Germline CDR1 and CDR2: ENHRY and SYGVKD. V gave up 3 bases and J gave up 6 bases; unmatched junction bases: 8. The CDR3 extends over 15 amino acids. Written as DNA, the CDR3 is TGTGCCATCAGTGATAGTAGGGACAGGGTCGCTGAAGCTTTCTTT. This gives the protein CAISDSRDRVAEAFF.

The table lists this clone with a count of one. The chain carries TRBV18 and TRBJ1-2; no clear D. Germline V gives CDR1 KGHSH, CDR2 LQKENI. V lost 9 bases to trimming and J lost 5 bases, with 13 bases between them. The CDR3 runs to 12 residues. The CDR3 region is CASHNSSYGYTF. The CDR3 coding sequence is TGTGCCAGTCACAACAGCTCATATGGCTACACCTTC. Full variable domain (missing parts from reference TRBV18 and TRBJ1-2): NAGVMQNPRHLVRRRGQEARLRCSPMKGHSHVYWYRQLPEEGLKFMVYLQKENIIDESGMPKERFSAEFPKEGPSILRIQQVVRGDSAAYFCASHNSSYGYTFGSGTRLTVV.

The chain is built from TRBV27 and TRBJ1-2; D remains ambiguous. CDR3 length: 14 residues. Germline V lookup: CDR1 MNHEY, CDR2 SMNVEV (reference sequence). With 3 bases removed from V and 0 bases from J, the gap between germline ends came to 8 bases. The CDR3 spells CASSLKVSNYGYTF. CDR3 coding DNA: TGTGCCAGCAGTTTGAAGGTGTCTAACTATGGCTACACCTTC.

This sequence joins TRBV5-4 and TRBJ2-1, with 9 bases fitting TRBD1. CDR1 is SGHNT, CDR2 YYREEE, per germline (reference sequence). The CDR3 runs 14 residues. Trimming cost V 0 bases and J 8 bases; bases outside gene matches: 3. This chain's CDR3 is CASSLGDRAYEQFF. Here the CDR3 DNA reads TGTGCCAGCAGCTTGGGGGACAGGGCCTATGAGCAGTTCTTC.